This T cell receptor beta chain derives from a study of response to subunit inactivated influenza vaccine. Study outcomes and limitations: Authors suggested each seasonal flu vaccination may recruit only limited numbers of new T cells.

In TCRdb, the RT-PCR reads were re-called with MiXCR into one record per CDR3 protein. The data contain about 180,000 distinct CDR3 sequences, about 9% of them singletons. This clonotype was counted many times. Its antigen is unknown. In germline, CDR1 is DFQATT, CDR2 SNEGSKA (reference sequence). Trimming shortened V by 6 bases and J by 4 bases, and 9 bases separated the two germline ends. CDR3 size: 11 residues. This specimen was non-naive T cells sorted from PBMCs, taken on the day of vaccination. This chain joins TRBV20-1 and TRBJ2-5; D unclear. The sequence was collected from a man between 50 and 59 years old who received an inactivated influenza vaccine. The CDR3 reads CSALRGETQYF. The CDR3 bases are TGCAGTGCCCTGCGCGGAGAGACCCAGTACTTC.